The 6 T cell receptor beta chains in this list originate from one sample, sequenced in a study of identical twins. Using its own MiXCR run on the 5' RACE reads, TCRdb lists one record per CDR3 protein. The sample has a few hundred thousand distinct CDR3 sequences, about 13% seen once. This same sample was also taken into another study, of yellow fever vaccine responses in identical twins.

Sequencing used memory (CD45RO+) T cells sorted from blood. The receptors derive from a woman between 18 and 29 years old in good health.

This clonotype was observed a handful of times. The chain has TRBV5-1 and TRBJ1-1, with D possibly matching TRBD1 (5 bases). Per the germline V gene, CDR1 is SGHRS and CDR2 is YFSETQ. The length of the CDR3 is 16 residues. V gave up 4 bases and J gave up 1 base, with 17 bases separating them. Here the CDR3 reads CASSGEGQIQNTEAFF. In DNA form, the CDR3 reads TGCGCCAGCAGCGGGGAGGGGCAGATCCAGAACACTGAAGCTTTCTTT.

The sample holds a few counts of this clonotype. The V call is TRBV7-9, the J call TRBJ2-3; a possible D gene is TRBD2 (6 bases). The CDR3 is 14 amino acids. Germline CDR1 and CDR2: SEHNR and FQNEAQ (reference sequence). Trimming pared 5 bases from V and 2 bases from J, leaving 11 bases between. CDR3 coding DNA: TGTGCCAGCAGCAACCCGGGAGCCACAGATACGCAGTATTTT. It is translated as CASSNPGATDTQYF.

The table lists this clonotype with many counts. The V and J genes are TRBV20-1 and TRBJ2-7; TRBD2 matches at 9 bases. The CDR3 consists of 12 residues. After removal of 2 bases from V and 4 bases from J, the junction contained 0 bases not matched to a gene. The germline gives CDR1 DFQATT, CDR2 SNEGSKA (reference sequence). The CDR3 sequence is CSARLAGYEQYF. Written as DNA, the CDR3 is TGCAGTGCTAGACTAGCGGGGTACGAGCAGTACTTC.

This clonotype showed up just a few times. The chain combines TRBV9 with TRBJ2-3, with TRBD1 as a possible D gene (8 bases). This CDR3 region has 15 residues. The ends were cut back, 4 bases at V and 4 bases at J, with 16 bases in the middle. Per germline, CDR1 SGDLS and CDR2 YYNGEE. The CDR3 spells CASSTGGREADTQYF. CDR3 coding DNA: TGTGCCAGCAGCACAGGGGGGAGGGAGGCAGATACGCAGTATTTT.

This clonotype has more than one count but fewer than ten. This sequence joins TRBV27 and TRBJ2-1; TRBD2 agrees at 8 bases. This CDR3 comprises 14 residues. The germline V gene encodes CDR1 MNHEY and CDR2 SMNVEV (reference sequence). V shed 6 bases and J 9 bases; nucleotides not matched to a gene: 10. CDR3 DNA: TGTGCCAGCAGCGAGGACGGCCGGGGGGGTGAGCAGTTCTTC. Its translation: CASSEDGRGGEQFF.

The chain uses TRBV3-1 and TRBJ2-7, with 7 bases matching TRBD1. V gave up 0 bases and J gave up 7 bases; unmatched junction bases: 9. The CDR3 has 15 amino acids. CDR1 is LGHDT and CDR2 is YNNKEL in the germline V gene (reference sequence). CDR3 in amino acids: CASSQDFSTGREQYF. In DNA form, the CDR3 reads TGTGCCAGCAGCCAAGATTTTTCGACAGGGCGGGAGCAGTACTTC.